A selection of T cell receptor beta chains follows, all from one sample in a study of cytomegalovirus exposure and HLA in healthy donors. Measured with immunoSEQ multiplex PCR; TCRdb has only the in-frame clones, and not every one. The sample contains 150,000 to 200,000 clones, roughly 74% of which appear only once. Sequencing was performed on PBMCs. The receptor source for this set is a female donor in good health and CMV-seronegative. The CDR3 runs from the conserved cysteine through the conserved F or W. D genes are given only for firm matches. Not all rows give a size; the values are once, few, many and, for expanded clones, a class.

abundance	v_gene	len	d_gene	j_gene	CDR3nt	CDR3aa
-	TRBV19	14	TRBD1	TRBJ1-2	TGTGCCAGTAGTTTCCGGGACAGGGGAAACGGCTACACCTTC	CASSFRDRGNGYTF
-	TRBV5-1	17	TRBD1	TRBJ2-6	TGCGCCAGCAGCGTCGGGACAGGACGCTCTGGGGCCAACGTCCTGACTTTC	CASSVGTGRSGANVLTF
-	TRBV28	14	TRBD1	TRBJ1-4	TGTGCCAGCAAACACGGACAGGGTAATAAAAAACTGTTTTTT	CASKHGQGNKKLFF
few	TRBV7-9	12	-	TRBJ2-1	TGTGCCAGCGGCCCAGGGTACGTTGAGCAGTTCTTC	CASGPGYVEQFF
-	TRBV27	13	-	TRBJ2-1	TGTGCCAGCAGTTTAAGGCGGACAAATGAGCAGTTCTTC	CASSLRRTNEQFF
-	TRBV9	15	-	TRBJ1-4	TGTGCCAGCAGCGTTGGGCACCTGGCGAGTGAAAAACTGTTTTTT	CASSVGHLASEKLFF
-	TRBV28	15	TRBD1	TRBJ1-1	TGTGCCAGCAGTCCGTCGACAGGGGAGTACACTGAAGCTTTCTTT	CASSPSTGEYTEAFF
-	TRBV6-6	13	TRBD1	TRBJ1-2	TGTGCCAGCAGTTATGGGACAGGGGTCGTTTACACCTTC	CASSYGTGVVYTF
-	TRBV19	14	-	TRBJ1-1	TGTGCCAGTAGTATGGCACAGGGTTTTGCTGAAGCTTTCTTT	CASSMAQGFAEAFF
once	TRBV19	15	-	TRBJ1-5	TGTGCCAGTAGTATACAGCTCCAGGGCAATCAGCCCCAGCATTTT	CASSIQLQGNQPQHF
once	TRBV18	13	-	TRBJ2-7	TGTGCCAGCTCACCGACTTCGTCCTACGAGCAGTACTTC	CASSPTSSYEQYF
-	TRBV5-1	15	TRBD1	TRBJ2-7	TGCGCCAGCAGCCCGAGGGACAGGGTCTCCCACGAGCAGTACTTC	CASSPRDRVSHEQYF
-	TRBV4-3	15	-	TRBJ2-1	TGCGCCAGCAGCCAAGAGTGGGGCCTAAACAATGAGCAGTTCTTC	CASSQEWGLNNEQFF
-	TRBV5-4	13	-	TRBJ1-2	TGTGCCAGCAGCTCCCCGGGACTCTATGGCTACACCTTC	CASSSPGLYGYTF
-	TRBV7-8	15	TRBD1	TRBJ1-6	TGTGCCAGTCGGGAGTGGACAGGGGAAGGTTCACCCCTCCACTTT	CASREWTGEGSPLHF
-	TRBV6-5	13	TRBD1	TRBJ1-2	TGTGCCAGCAGCCGCGACAGGGGTCGTGGCTACACCTTC	CASSRDRGRGYTF